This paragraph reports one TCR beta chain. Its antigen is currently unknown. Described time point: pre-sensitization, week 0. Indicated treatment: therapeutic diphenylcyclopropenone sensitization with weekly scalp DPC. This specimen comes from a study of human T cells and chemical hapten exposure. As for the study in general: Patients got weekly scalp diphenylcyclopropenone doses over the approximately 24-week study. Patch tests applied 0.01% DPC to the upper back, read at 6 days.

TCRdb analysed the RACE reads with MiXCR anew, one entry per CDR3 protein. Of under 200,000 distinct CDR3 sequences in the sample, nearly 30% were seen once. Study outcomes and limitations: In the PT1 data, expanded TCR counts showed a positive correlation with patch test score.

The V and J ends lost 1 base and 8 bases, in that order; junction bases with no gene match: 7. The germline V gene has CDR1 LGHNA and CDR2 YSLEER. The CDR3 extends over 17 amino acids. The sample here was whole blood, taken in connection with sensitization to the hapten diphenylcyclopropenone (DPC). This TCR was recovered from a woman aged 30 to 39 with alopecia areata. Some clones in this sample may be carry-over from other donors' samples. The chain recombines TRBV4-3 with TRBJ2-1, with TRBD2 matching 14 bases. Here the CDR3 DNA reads TGCGCCAGCAGCCAAGTAGGGACTAGCGGGAGTGGGGATGAGCAGTTCTTC. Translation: CASSQVGTSGSGDEQFF.